This T cell receptor beta chain was recorded in a study of beta chain features in type 1 diabetes. Germline V gene sequence: CDR1 KGHSH, CDR2 LQKENI. The V end lost 3 bases, the J end lost 2 bases, and 11 bases lay between the germline ends. The CDR3 runs 15 residues. This clone was seen more than once but under ten times. Expressed TCRB transcripts were sequenced because the entire RNA isolate underwent reverse transcription. Data came from immunoSEQ multiplex PCR; TCRdb stores just in-frame clones and leaves some out. The sample shows fewer than 550,000 clones, over 10% of them seen only once. Sequencing was done on a sample of naive CD4+ T cells from blood. The chain carries TRBV18 and TRBJ2-1, with D perhaps matching TRBD2 (6 bases). This TCR came from a woman aged 18-29 years in good health. The CDR3 coding sequence is TGTGCCAGCTCACCCATGGAGGGTGCCTACAATGAGCAGTTCTTC. Its protein is CASSPMEGAYNEQFF. The variable domain in full, with the rest retrieved from reference TRBV18 and TRBJ2-1, is NAGVMQNPRHLVRRRGQEARLRCSPMKGHSHVYWYRQLPEEGLKFMVYLQKENIIDESGMPKERFSAEFPKEGPSILRIQQVVRGDSAAYFCASSPMEGAYNEQFFGPGTRLTVL.